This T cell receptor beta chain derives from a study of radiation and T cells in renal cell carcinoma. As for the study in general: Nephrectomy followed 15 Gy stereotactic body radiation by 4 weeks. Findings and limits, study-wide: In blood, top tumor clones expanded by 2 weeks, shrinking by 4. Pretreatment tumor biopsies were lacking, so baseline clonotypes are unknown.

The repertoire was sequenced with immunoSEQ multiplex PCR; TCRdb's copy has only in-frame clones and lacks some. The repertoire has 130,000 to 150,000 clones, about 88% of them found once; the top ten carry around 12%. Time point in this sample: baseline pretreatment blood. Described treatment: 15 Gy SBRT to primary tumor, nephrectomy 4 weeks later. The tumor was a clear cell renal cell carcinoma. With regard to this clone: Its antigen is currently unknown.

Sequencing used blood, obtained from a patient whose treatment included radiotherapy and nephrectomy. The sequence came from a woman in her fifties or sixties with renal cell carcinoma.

The CDR3 here is CASRLYMGGEKLFF. CDR3 DNA: TGTGCCAGCAGACTTTATATGGGAGGTGAAAAACTGTTTTTT. V gene TRBV5-6 combines with J gene TRBJ1-4; no definite D call. The CDR3 is 14 amino acids. The germline V and J ends were trimmed by 5 bases and 7 bases, with 15 bases remaining between them. The germline V gene has CDR1 SGHDT and CDR2 YYEEEE.